This T cell receptor beta chain comes out of a study of blood T cell repertoires in COVID-19. TCRdb's copy holds only in-frame clones and misses some; the assay was immunoSEQ multiplex PCR. Of about 130,000 clones listed, under 85% are singletons. Per germline, CDR1 SGDLS and CDR2 YYNGEE. J lost 2 bases, V lost 7 bases, and 6 bases had no gene match. This CDR3 has 14 residues. Sequenced material: PBMCs or T cells enriched from blood (not recorded which). The chain employs TRBV9 and TRBJ2-5; 9 bases map to TRBD2. This receptor was taken from a man aged 25-45 years who had recovered from COVID-19. The CDR3 loop is CASGTSSGQETQYF. The CDR3, as DNA: TGTGCCAGCGGGACTAGCAGTGGGCAAGAGACCCAGTACTTC.